This T cell receptor (beta chain) emerged from a study of response to subunit inactivated influenza vaccine. Details on this clonotype: Its antigen is not known.

Germline CDR1 reads SGHTA; CDR2 reads FQGNSA. The CDR3 consists of 13 residues. The V end lost 5 bases, the J end lost 6 bases, and 13 bases lay between the germline ends. Study-level points and caveats: Authors suggested each seasonal flu vaccination may recruit only limited numbers of new T cells.

TCRdb re-analysed the RT-PCR reads in MiXCR, keeping a single row per CDR3 protein. The table includes hundreds of thousands of distinct CDR3 sequences, roughly 15% detected once. The sample was PBMCs from blood, taken about 14 days before vaccination. The clonotype was recovered from a man aged 45-60 years who received an inactivated influenza vaccine. V gene TRBV7-2 combines with J gene TRBJ1-2; D gene ambiguous. The CDR3 protein is CASSAQPHDGYTF. CDR3 bases: TGTGCCAGCAGCGCCCAACCCCACGATGGCTACACCTTC.